These 20 T cell receptor beta chains came from one sample sequenced in a study of blood T cell repertoires in COVID-19. Produced via immunoSEQ multiplex PCR; TCRdb's table is partial and in-frame only. Of 130,000 to 150,000 clones listed, around 87% are singletons. Sequencing was done on a sample of peripheral blood. The receptors stem from a woman in her fifties or sixties with active or convalescent COVID-19.

This clone came up a few times. This sequence joins TRBV4-2 and TRBJ1-2, with 7 bases fitting TRBD1. With 0 bases clipped from V and 8 bases from J, the junction kept 3 bases outside the gene matches. Per the germline V gene, CDR1 is LGHNA and CDR2 is YNFKEQ. This CDR3 has 13 residues. The CDR3 is CASSQERGLGYTF. CDR3 sequence (DNA): TGTGCCAGCAGCCAAGAGAGGGGGCTAGGCTACACCTTC.

The gene calls are TRBV7-2 and TRBJ1-1; D is possibly TRBD1 (6 bases). The CDR3 covers 13 residues. Trimming took 3 bases from V and 3 from J, leaving 8 bases between them. Germline V gives CDR1 SGHTA, CDR2 FQGNSA. CDR3 DNA sequence: TGTGCCAGCAGCTTGCAGGGGTACACTGAAGCTTTCTTT. Its translation: CASSLQGYTEAFF. Looking up the rest from reference TRBV7-2 and TRBJ1-1 gives the full variable domain: GAGVSQSPSNKVTEKGKDVELRCDPISGHTALYWYRQSLGQGLEFLIYFQGNSAPDKSGLPSDRFSAERTGGSVSTLTIQRTQQEDSAVYLCASSLQGYTEAFFGQGTRLTVV.

V and J are TRBV2 and TRBJ1-4, with a tentative D call TRBD1 (5 bases). The CDR3 consists of 15 residues. Germline V lookup: CDR1 SNHLY, CDR2 FYNNEI. The germline V and J ends were trimmed by 5 bases and 2 bases, with 12 bases remaining between them. CDR3 in amino acids: CASSSGGGTNEKLFF. The CDR3 DNA follows: TGTGCCAGCAGTTCCGGGGGGGGGACTAATGAAAAACTGTTTTTT.

The chain couples TRBV3-1 (or the pseudogene TRBV3-2) to TRBJ1-3; D is uncertain. The CDR3 has 14 amino acids. The V end lost 1 base, the J end lost 4 bases, and 8 bases lay between the germline ends. Germline V gene data show CDR1 as LGHDT and CDR2 as YNNKEL (reference sequence). DNA of the CDR3: TGTGCCAGCAGCCAAGCGGGATACGGAAACACCATATATTTT. As protein: CASSQAGYGNTIYF.

The chain has TRBV7-2 and TRBJ1-1; D remains unclear. The V and J ends lost 1 base and 0 bases respectively, with 9 bases between them. The CDR3 spans 15 residues. Germline V gene sequence: CDR1 SGHTA, CDR2 FQGNSA. CDR3 DNA sequence: TGTGCCAGCAGCTTAGAGTGGACTGTGAACACTGAAGCTTTCTTT. Protein product: CASSLEWTVNTEAFF.

This chain connects TRBV4-3 to TRBJ1-4, with 7 bases that match TRBD1. V lost 4 bases, J lost 6 bases, and 8 bases stayed unmatched. Per germline, CDR1 LGHNA and CDR2 YSLEER. This CDR3 contains 15 residues. Here the CDR3 DNA reads TGCGCCAGCAGCCCAAAGGGACAGTTTGATGAAAAACTGTTTTTT. Translating it yields CASSPKGQFDEKLFF.

This clone has only one observation. V and J are TRBV5-4 and TRBJ2-6; D uncertain. The V gene lost 0 bases and the J gene lost 4 bases, with 5 bases spanning the gap. CDR1 SGHNT and CDR2 YYREEE come from the germline V gene (reference sequence). The CDR3 is 14 residues long. The CDR3 DNA reads TGTGCCAGCAGCTTGGACTGGGGGGCCAACGTCCTGACTTTC. Its translation is CASSLDWGANVLTF.

For the CDR3, the DNA is TGTGCCAGCAGTGAGTGGGACAGGGGGGATGAGCAGTTCTTC. Translation: CASSEWDRGDEQFF. This chain connects TRBV2 to TRBJ2-1; TRBD1 matches 11 bases. CDR1 is SNHLY and CDR2 is FYNNEI in the germline V gene. The CDR3 totals 14 residues. The J segment lost 8 bases and the V segment lost 3 bases, leaving 3 bases of the junction unmatched.

The chain combines TRBV6-5 with TRBJ2-7; no clear D. The CDR3 length is 10 residues. Trimming stripped 8 bases from V and 4 bases from J, with 6 bases between. CDR1 and CDR2 from the germline V gene are MNHEY and SVGAGI. The CDR3 nucleotides are TGTGCCAGCGGCCGATACGAGCAGTACTTC. It translates to CASGRYEQYF.

The gene calls are TRBV29-1 and TRBJ1-2; 11 bases map to TRBD1. This CDR3 has 13 residues. V was clipped by 7 bases and J by 4 bases; unmatched bases: 5. Per germline, CDR1 SQVTM and CDR2 ANQGSEA. The CDR3: CSAGTGGGYGYTF. The CDR3 DNA sequence: TGCAGCGCAGGGACAGGGGGAGGCTATGGCTACACCTTC.

With respect to this clone: Its ends do not fully match the called genes, so a read error is possible. The chain is built from TRBV23-1 and TRBJ2-2; TRBD2 aligns across 9 bases. TRBV23-1 is known as an ORF, though its function is uncertain. The CDR3 contains 18 residues. The CDR3 loop reads CASSHRFLSSGNPGELFF. CDR3 coding DNA: TGCGCCAGCAGTCATCGGTTTTTGTCTAGCGGGAACCCCGGGGAGCTGTTTTTT.

This clone was counted between two and nine times. The chain recombines TRBV12-3 or TRBV12-4 with TRBJ1-2; TRBD1 matches at 8 bases. The V gene end was trimmed by 5 bases and the J gene end by 10 bases; junction bases not matched to a gene: 9. CDR3 length equals 13 residues. CDR3 amino acids: CASSQGAGGFYTF. In DNA form, the CDR3 reads TGTGCCAGCAGTCAGGGGGCAGGGGGATTCTACACCTTC.

The chain is built from TRBV7-9 and TRBJ1-6; 7 bases map to TRBD1. The germline gives CDR1 SEHNR, CDR2 FQNEAQ (reference sequence). V lost 3 bases to trimming and J lost 6 bases; unmatched junction nucleotides: 2. The CDR3 is 14 residues long. CDR3: CASSLGQINSPLHF. DNA of the CDR3: TGTGCCAGCAGCTTGGGACAGATTAATTCACCCCTCCACTTT.

There are a few counts of this clone. V gene TRBV3-1 (or the pseudogene TRBV3-2) combines with J gene TRBJ1-1, with D unclear. CDR3 length equals 14 residues. CDR1 is LGHDT and CDR2 is YNNKEL in the germline V gene (reference sequence). Trimming cost V 3 bases and J 5 bases, with 13 bases left between them. DNA for the CDR3: TGTGCCAGCAGCCAGGTCGGGTCGGGGACTGAAGCTTTCTTT. Its translation: CASSQVGSGTEAFF.

The chain joins TRBV6-5 to TRBJ1-1, with a weak D call TRBD1 (6 bases). Germline V CDR1 and CDR2: MNHEY, SVGAGI. Trimming took off 6 bases at V and 4 bases at J, with 18 bases between the two ends. The CDR3 has 15 residues. This CDR3 reads CASSLTDSRPTEAFF. The CDR3, as DNA: TGTGCCAGCAGCCTGACGGACAGCCGGCCCACTGAAGCTTTCTTT.

The V call is TRBV2, the J call TRBJ2-4; TRBD1 agrees at 8 bases. Per the germline V gene, CDR1 is SNHLY and CDR2 is FYNNEI. The CDR3 length is 17 residues. V shed 4 bases and J 2 bases; nucleotides not matched to a gene: 10. The CDR3 sequence is CASSVKTGEVTKNIQYF. The CDR3 DNA reads as TGTGCCAGCAGTGTTAAGACAGGGGAGGTAACCAAAAACATTCAGTACTTC.

The chain employs TRBV18 and TRBJ2-5, with 8 bases lining up with TRBD1. Losses at the gene ends were 2 bases for V and 0 bases for J; bases not matched to a gene: 5. This CDR3 spans 16 amino acids. CDR1 is KGHSH and CDR2 is LQKENI in the germline V gene. The CDR3 coding sequence is TGTGCCAGCTCACCAAATGACAGGGGTTACCAAGAGACCCAGTACTTC. Its protein is CASSPNDRGYQETQYF.

The chain links TRBV11-3 to TRBJ2-5; 8 bases agree with TRBD1. The CDR3 loop spans 15 amino acids. Germline lookup yields CDR1 SGHNT and CDR2 YENEEA. V lost 5 bases to trimming and J lost 4 bases; unmatched junction nucleotides: 9. CDR3 nucleotide sequence: TGTGCCAGCAGCCCCGGACAGGGCGATGGAGAGACCCAGTACTTC. Protein sequence: CASSPGQGDGETQYF.

The chain joins TRBV5-8 to TRBJ2-5, with 11 positions matching TRBD2. The trim removed 2 bases at V and 3 bases at J, leaving 6 bases unmatched. The CDR3 covers 16 residues. Germline lookup yields CDR1 SGHTS and CDR2 YDEGEE. As DNA, the CDR3 is TGTGCCAGCAGCTTATTAGCGGGGGGGCTGGAAGAGACCCAGTACTTC. Its translation is CASSLLAGGLEETQYF.

The chain joins TRBV27 to TRBJ1-4; D may be TRBD1 (6 bases). V was shortened by 8 bases and J by 2 bases, with 21 bases between the two germline ends. This CDR3 has 17 residues. CDR1 is MNHEY and CDR2 is SMNVEV in the germline V gene (reference sequence). CDR3 nucleotide sequence: TGTGCCAGCGGTGAGTTGGGGAGACAGGACACTAATGAAAAACTGTTTTTT. This codes for CASGELGRQDTNEKLFF.